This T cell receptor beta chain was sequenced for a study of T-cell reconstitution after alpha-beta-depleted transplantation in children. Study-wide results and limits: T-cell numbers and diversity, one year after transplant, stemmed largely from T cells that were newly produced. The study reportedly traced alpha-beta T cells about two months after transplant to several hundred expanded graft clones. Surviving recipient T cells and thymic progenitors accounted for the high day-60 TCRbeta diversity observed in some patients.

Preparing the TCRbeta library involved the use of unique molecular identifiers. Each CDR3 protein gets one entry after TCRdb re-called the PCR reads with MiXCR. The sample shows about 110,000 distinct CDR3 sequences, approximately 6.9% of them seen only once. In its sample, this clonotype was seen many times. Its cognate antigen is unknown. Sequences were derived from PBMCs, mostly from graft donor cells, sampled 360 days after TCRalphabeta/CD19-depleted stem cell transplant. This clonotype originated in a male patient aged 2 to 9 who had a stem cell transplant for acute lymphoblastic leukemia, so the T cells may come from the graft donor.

CDR3 amino acids: CASSPRGVSGPEAFF. Here the CDR3 DNA reads TGTGCCAGCAGCCCGAGGGGGGTTAGTGGACCTGAAGCTTTCTTT. This chain links TRBV7-7 with TRBJ1-1; D is possibly TRBD1 (6 bases). Germline lookup yields CDR1 SSHAT and CDR2 FNYEAQ (reference sequence). The V end lost 5 bases, the J end lost 6 bases, and 19 bases lay between the germline ends. This CDR3 comprises 15 residues.